The 25 T cell receptor beta chains below come from one sample, sequenced in a study of cytomegalovirus exposure and HLA in healthy donors. Researchers ran the PCR with 60 Vbeta and 13 Jbeta primers. Only in-frame clones appear in the TCRdb table, and some are missing; sequencing was by immunoSEQ multiplex PCR. This sample has 110,000 or so clones, with roughly 79% found just once. The specimen was PBMCs. These receptors were obtained from a middle-aged woman in good health and CMV-seronegative.

V usage is TRBV4-3 and J usage is TRBJ1-4; TRBD1 aligns across 7 bases. V lost 2 bases to trimming and J lost 6 bases; unmatched junction nucleotides: 3. CDR1 and CDR2 (germline): LGHNA, YSLEER. The CDR3 has 14 residues. The CDR3, as DNA: TGCGCCAGCAGCCAACGGACAGGATATGAAAAACTGTTTTTT. It specifies CASSQRTGYEKLFF.

The genes are TRBV6-1 and TRBJ1-1, with D perhaps TRBD1 (5 bases). The V end was cut by 1 base, the J end by 6 bases, with 18 bases between. Germline loops: CDR1 MNHNS, CDR2 SASEGT. The CDR3 spans 16 residues. CDR3: CASSEEPPPWGPEAFF. The CDR3 nucleotides read TGTGCCAGCAGTGAAGAACCCCCCCCGTGGGGCCCTGAAGCTTTCTTT.

CDR3 nucleotide sequence: TGCGCCAGCAGCCAAGATTTGTCAGCGTATAGCACAGATACGCAGTATTTT. This sequence encodes CASSQDLSAYSTDTQYF. V gene TRBV4-3 combines with J gene TRBJ2-3; D gene ambiguous. V gave up 0 bases and J gave up 0 bases, with 13 bases separating them. CDR3 length equals 17 residues. Germline CDR1 and CDR2: LGHNA and YSLEER.

The chain's CDR3 is CASSEARGSGYEQYF. In DNA form, the CDR3 reads TGTGCCAGCAGTGAAGCGAGAGGGTCGGGCTACGAGCAGTACTTC. This chain joins TRBV2 and TRBJ2-7; D is possibly TRBD2 (5 bases). CDR1 SNHLY and CDR2 FYNNEI come from the germline V gene. The CDR3 runs to 15 residues. Trimming stripped 0 bases from V and 3 bases from J, with 12 bases between.

This clone occurred a few times. The rearrangement uses TRBV5-6 and TRBJ1-1; possibly TRBD1 for D (5 bases). Between the trimmed V and J ends, which lost 4 bases and 5 bases, there was a span of 21 bases. This CDR3 has 16 amino acids. Per the germline V gene, CDR1 is SGHDT and CDR2 is YYEEEE. The CDR3, as DNA: TGTGCCAGCAGCCCTCTCCAAGGGGCGGGGGGGACTGAAGCTTTCTTT. Translation gives CASSPLQGAGGTEAFF.

This clone came up a few times. The chain couples TRBV2 to TRBJ2-5; possibly TRBD2 for D (6 bases). The CDR3 totals 14 residues. Germline V gene lookup returns CDR1 SNHLY and CDR2 FYNNEI. Trimming cost V 4 bases and J 3 bases, with 12 bases left between them. The CDR3 DNA follows: TGTGCCAGCAGTGCCGGGACTGGAAAAGAGACCCAGTACTTC. This translates into CASSAGTGKETQYF.

The genes are TRBV4-2 and TRBJ2-5, with TRBD2 matching 10 bases. This CDR3 is 17 amino acids long. Losses at the gene ends were 0 bases for V and 5 bases for J; bases not matched to a gene: 9. Germline CDR1 LGHNA, CDR2 YNFKEQ. The CDR3 spells CASSQDASGRAWETQYF. The CDR3 nucleotides read TGTGCCAGCAGCCAAGATGCCAGCGGGAGGGCATGGGAGACCCAGTACTTC.

In DNA, the CDR3 is TGTGCCAGCAGTTACGGGATAGCGGGGTACCAAGAGACCCAGTACTTC. Translated, it gives CASSYGIAGYQETQYF. The V and J genes are TRBV6-6 and TRBJ2-5; 8 bases are shared with TRBD2. V lost 2 bases and J lost 0; bases outside the gene matches: 5. The CDR3 is 16 residues long. The germline CDR1 and CDR2 sequences are MNHNY and SVGAGI (reference sequence).

The chain has TRBV19 and TRBJ2-3; possible D gene TRBD1, 5 bases. CDR1 and CDR2 from the germline V gene are LNHDA and SQIVND (reference sequence). The V end was cut by 10 bases, the J end by 0 bases, with 17 bases between. The CDR3 totals 15 residues. The CDR3 spells CATSQPTVSTDTQYF. The CDR3 DNA sequence: TGTGCCACCTCCCAGCCGACAGTCAGCACAGATACGCAGTATTTT.

The V call is TRBV5-6, the J call TRBJ1-5; possible D gene TRBD1, 5 bases. Germline assignment: CDR1 SGHDT and CDR2 YYEEEE. V was clipped by 1 base and J by 5 bases, with 10 bases between them. The CDR3 extends over 14 amino acids. The CDR3 is CASSLTGYDQPQHF. The DNA of the CDR3 is TGTGCCAGCAGCTTGACAGGTTATGATCAGCCCCAGCATTTT.

The rearrangement links TRBV6-1 to TRBJ1-1; no clear D gene. Germline-derived CDR1 and CDR2 are MNHNS and SASEGT. V lost 4 bases, J lost 10 bases, and 13 bases lay in between. This CDR3 has 12 amino acids. This CDR3 reads CASSGYPSGAFF. DNA of the CDR3: TGTGCCAGCAGTGGTTACCCGTCGGGAGCTTTCTTT.

The chain is built from TRBV4-1 and TRBJ2-1; 15 positions match TRBD2. This CDR3 region has 20 residues. CDR1 and CDR2 from the germline V gene are MGHRA and YSYEKL. J gave up 5 bases and V 3 bases, and 14 bases lay outside the gene matches. CDR3 sequence: CASSQGTVGTSGRWNNEQFF. The CDR3 DNA follows: TGCGCCAGCAGCCAGGGGACAGTCGGGACTAGCGGGAGGTGGAACAATGAGCAGTTCTTC.

V is TRBV28 and J is TRBJ1-2; 7 bases map to TRBD1. The CDR3 consists of 15 residues. Germline V gives CDR1 MDHEN, CDR2 SYDVKM. After removal of 1 base from V and 3 bases from J, the junction contained 5 bases not matched to a gene. The CDR3 nucleotides are TGTGCCAGCAGTTTATCCCGACAGGGTCACTATGGCTACACCTTC. Encoded protein: CASSLSRQGHYGYTF.

This clone showed up just a few times. Compared with germline, one end of the junction differs, possibly owing to a read error. This chain uses TRBV6-5 with TRBJ1-1; D might be TRBD1 (5 bases). In germline, CDR1 is MNHEY, CDR2 SVGAGI. The CDR3 is made up of 13 amino acids. The CDR3 DNA reads TGTGCCATCAGTGAGACAGAGAACACTGAAGCTTTCTTT. Residues: CAISETENTEAFF.

The V and J genes are TRBV6-5 and TRBJ2-7, with a weak D call TRBD1 (9 bases). V was shortened by 5 bases and J by 4 bases, with 18 bases between the two germline ends. The CDR3 runs to 15 residues. Germline V lookup: CDR1 MNHEY, CDR2 SVGAGI. The CDR3 bases are TGTGCCAGCAGTCGGGGGGGGACAGGGAAATACGAGCAGTACTTC. This sequence encodes CASSRGGTGKYEQYF.

For the CDR3, the DNA is TGTGCCTGGAGTCCAGGGGATGGCTATGGCTACACCTTC. Its protein is CAWSPGDGYGYTF. The V call is TRBV30, the J call TRBJ1-2, with D possibly being TRBD1 (6 bases). The V end was cut by 2 bases, the J end by 4 bases, with 11 bases between. Per germline, CDR1 GTSNPN and CDR2 SVGIG (reference sequence). This CDR3 has 13 residues.

This chain connects TRBV2 to TRBJ2-7, with D uncertain. Per the germline V gene, CDR1 is SNHLY and CDR2 is FYNNEI. Trimming pared 3 bases from V and 9 bases from J, leaving 12 bases between. The CDR3 is made up of 12 amino acids. The CDR3 DNA reads as TGTGCCAGCAGTGAGTTAGCCCTTGGGCAGTACTTC. The encoded protein is CASSELALGQYF.

About this clone: One junction end does not reproduce the germline sequence, and a read error may be involved. The chain joins TRBV7-9 to TRBJ1-2, with D possibly matching TRBD1 (6 bases). The CDR3 is made up of 13 amino acids. Germline values: CDR1 SEHNR, CDR2 FQNEAQ (reference sequence). The CDR3 DNA sequence: TGTGCCAGCAGCTTAGACAGCAGGGGCCAGGACGACTTC. Its translation is CASSLDSRGQDDF.

The chain has TRBV29-1 and TRBJ2-1, with unresolved D. CDR1 and CDR2 from the germline V gene are SQVTM and ANQGSEA. The CDR3 covers 11 residues. V was cut by 7 bases and J by 4 bases, with 8 bases left in between. The CDR3 sequence is CSETVYNEQFF. Here the CDR3 DNA reads TGCAGCGAAACGGTTTACAATGAGCAGTTCTTC.

The rearrangement links TRBV27 to TRBJ2-7, with 9 bases identical to TRBD1. Losses at the gene ends were 6 bases for V and 6 bases for J; bases not matched to a gene: 9. The CDR3 is 14 amino acids. Germline V lookup: CDR1 MNHEY, CDR2 SMNVEV (reference sequence). CDR3 DNA: TGTGCCAGCAGCCATGGGACAGGGAGAGGCGAGCAGTACTTC. Protein: CASSHGTGRGEQYF.

The chain employs TRBV2 and TRBJ1-3; a weak D match, TRBD1 (6 bases). The CDR3 sequence is 16 residues long. Germline lookup yields CDR1 SNHLY and CDR2 FYNNEI. Trimming left V 3 bases short and J 0 bases short, with 12 bases between. The CDR3 sequence is CASSEQGGNSGNTIYF. DNA of the CDR3: TGTGCCAGCAGTGAGCAAGGGGGAAACTCTGGAAACACCATATATTTT.

The chain has TRBV4-1 and TRBJ2-1; D gene ambiguous. The CDR3 sequence is 11 residues long. Germline V gene sequence: CDR1 MGHRA, CDR2 YSYEKL. The ends were cut back, 1 base at V and 7 bases at J, with 2 bases in the middle. The CDR3 DNA reads as TGCGCCAGCAGCCAAGCGAATGAGCAGTTCTTC. This sequence encodes CASSQANEQFF.

J is TRBJ2-5 and V is TRBV7-2; 7 nucleotides line up with TRBD1. With V trimmed by 10 bases and J by 1 base, 15 bases remained unmatched. The CDR3 runs 16 residues. Looked up from germline, CDR1 is SGHTA and CDR2 is FQGNSA. The CDR3 DNA reads as TGTGCCACTTCGGTGGGACAGTCGAATATCCAAGAGACCCAGTACTTC. Translating gives CATSVGQSNIQETQYF. Combining the CDR3 with reference TRBV7-2 and TRBJ2-5 gives the whole variable domain GAGVSQSPSNKVTEKGKDVELRCDPISGHTALYWYRQSLGQGLEFLIYFQGNSAPDKSGLPSDRFSAERTGGSVSTLTIQRTQQEDSAVYLCATSVGQSNIQETQYFGPGTRLLVL.

The chain is built from TRBV6-1 and TRBJ2-5; D is ambiguous. The germline CDR1 and CDR2 sequences are MNHNS and SASEGT. CDR3 length: 14 residues. The V and J ends lost 0 bases and 2 bases respectively, with 7 bases between them. Here the CDR3 DNA reads TGTGCCAGCAGTGAAGCGTCCTTACAAGAGACCCAGTACTTC. It yields the protein CASSEASLQETQYF.

The rearrangement joins TRBV27 to TRBJ1-2, with TRBD1 identical over 7 bases. The CDR3 runs 16 residues. After removal of 6 bases from V and 4 bases from J, the junction contained 14 bases not matched to a gene. From germline, CDR1 is MNHEY and CDR2 SMNVEV (reference sequence). CDR3 protein: CASSSTRDSATYGYTF. As DNA, the CDR3 is TGTGCCAGCAGCTCCACTCGGGACAGCGCGACCTATGGCTACACCTTC.